This is a list of T cell receptor beta chains from one sample in a study of T-cell reconstitution after alpha-beta-depleted transplantation in children. One entry per CDR3 protein results from TCRdb running MiXCR on the PCR reads. Of some 600,000 distinct CDR3 sequences listed, approximately 16% are singletons. The material was PBMCs from the stem cell graft donor, obtained from the stem cell graft. The receptors were sampled from a human donor who donated a stem cell graft to a child with acute myeloid leukemia. CDR3s include the opening cysteine and the closing phenylalanine or tryptophan. Fields, in order: CDR3 DNA, CDR3 protein, CDR3 length, J gene, D gene, clone size, V gene. D genes are given only for firm matches. Rows give clone size only sometimes, using once, few, many, or a class for an expanded clone.

CDR3 DNA: TGCGCCAGCAGCTTGGATCCAGGGTGGGAGACCCAGTACTTC
CDR3 protein: CASSLDPGWETQYF
CDR3 length: 14
J gene: TRBJ2-5
D gene: -
clone size: many
V gene: TRBV5-1

CDR3 DNA: TGCAGTGCTAGAGATTTCAGCGGGGGGGCCGGGTACAATGAGCAGTTCTTC
CDR3 protein: CSARDFSGGAGYNEQFF
CDR3 length: 17
J gene: TRBJ2-1
D gene: TRBD2
clone size: many
V gene: TRBV20-1

CDR3 DNA: TGTGCCACCAGCAGATCCTCGGTAGGCGCAACCTACGAGCAGTACTTC
CDR3 protein: CATSRSSVGATYEQYF
CDR3 length: 16
J gene: TRBJ2-7
D gene: -
clone size: few
V gene: TRBV15

CDR3 DNA: TGTGCCAGCTCACCTACACAGCGGGGGCCCCCCTACGAGCAGTACTTC
CDR3 protein: CASSPTQRGPPYEQYF
CDR3 length: 16
J gene: TRBJ2-7
D gene: TRBD2
clone size: many
V gene: TRBV18

CDR3 DNA: TGTGCCAGCAGTCGGACAGGGAATGAAAAACTGTTTTTT
CDR3 protein: CASSRTGNEKLFF
CDR3 length: 13
J gene: TRBJ1-4
D gene: TRBD1
clone size: many
V gene: TRBV6-5

CDR3 DNA: TGTGCCAGCAGCTCCCCGAACCTTCGCGGGACGTTCTTC
CDR3 protein: CASSSPNLRGTFF
CDR3 length: 13
J gene: TRBJ2-1
D gene: -
clone size: many
V gene: TRBV7-2

CDR3 DNA: TGTGCCAGCAGCTTAGTGGCCGGGGCTGAAACCCAGTACTTC
CDR3 protein: CASSLVAGAETQYF
CDR3 length: 14
J gene: TRBJ2-5
D gene: -
clone size: -
V gene: TRBV7-9

CDR3 DNA: TGCGCCAGCAGCTTGGATGTGACGGCGAACACCGGGGAGCTGTTTTTT
CDR3 protein: CASSLDVTANTGELFF
CDR3 length: 16
J gene: TRBJ2-2
D gene: -
clone size: -
V gene: TRBV5-1

CDR3 DNA: TGTGCCAGCAGTTACTCCTCCAGGGGGCGATACGAGCAGTACTTC
CDR3 protein: CASSYSSRGRYEQYF
CDR3 length: 15
J gene: TRBJ2-7
D gene: TRBD1
clone size: few
V gene: TRBV6-2/TRBV6-3

CDR3 DNA: TGTGCCATCAGCTCTAGCGGGGTGGAAGAGACCCAGTACTTC
CDR3 protein: CAISSSGVEETQYF
CDR3 length: 14
J gene: TRBJ2-5
D gene: TRBD2
clone size: many
V gene: TRBV10-3

CDR3 DNA: TGCAGCCCCACGGGCATGAACACTGAAGCTTTCTTT
CDR3 protein: CSPTGMNTEAFF
CDR3 length: 12
J gene: TRBJ1-1
D gene: -
clone size: many
V gene: TRBV20-1

CDR3 DNA: TGTGCCAGCAGCGTAGGTAGCGGGGGTAGCACAGATACGCAGTATTTT
CDR3 protein: CASSVGSGGSTDTQYF
CDR3 length: 16
J gene: TRBJ2-3
D gene: TRBD2
clone size: few
V gene: TRBV9

CDR3 DNA: TGCAGCGCCCTAACCACCACAGGGGCCCGATACGAGCAGTACTTC
CDR3 protein: CSALTTTGARYEQYF
CDR3 length: 15
J gene: TRBJ2-7
D gene: TRBD1
clone size: few
V gene: TRBV29-1

CDR3 DNA: TGCAGTGCTAGAGATAGGCAGGATGTCTACAATGAGCAGTTCTTC
CDR3 protein: CSARDRQDVYNEQFF
CDR3 length: 15
J gene: TRBJ2-1
D gene: -
clone size: -
V gene: TRBV20-1

CDR3 DNA: TGTGCCAGCAGTCCCCGAGGGGAGGGGCATTGGGCAGATACGCAGTATTTT
CDR3 protein: CASSPRGEGHWADTQYF
CDR3 length: 17
J gene: TRBJ2-3
D gene: TRBD2
clone size: -
V gene: TRBV12-3/TRBV12-4

CDR3 DNA: TGTGCCAGCAGCGAATACAGAGAAGTACGCGCTGAAGCTTTCTTT
CDR3 protein: CASSEYREVRAEAFF
CDR3 length: 15
J gene: TRBJ1-1
D gene: -
clone size: -
V gene: TRBV7-9

CDR3 DNA: TGTGCCAGCAGCTTTGGGGTGGCAGCCTATAATTCACCCCTCCACTTT
CDR3 protein: CASSFGVAAYNSPLHF
CDR3 length: 16
J gene: TRBJ1-6
D gene: -
clone size: few
V gene: TRBV5-5

CDR3 DNA: TGTGCCAGCAGTGCCCGGAGACGCAGCAATCAGCCCCAGCATTTT
CDR3 protein: CASSARRRSNQPQHF
CDR3 length: 15
J gene: TRBJ1-5
D gene: -
clone size: -
V gene: TRBV12-3/TRBV12-4

CDR3 DNA: TGTGCCAGCAGCTTACCGGGGGGCGAGCAGTACTTC
CDR3 protein: CASSLPGGEQYF
CDR3 length: 12
J gene: TRBJ2-7
D gene: TRBD2
clone size: few
V gene: TRBV7-3

CDR3 DNA: TGCGCCAGCAGCCAGGACTTGTACAATGAGCAGTTCTTC
CDR3 protein: CASSQDLYNEQFF
CDR3 length: 13
J gene: TRBJ2-1
D gene: -
clone size: -
V gene: TRBV4-3

CDR3 DNA: TGTGCCAGCAGCTTAAACGGGCACACTCCGCCCTCTGGGGCCAACGTCCTGACTTTC
CDR3 protein: CASSLNGHTPPSGANVLTF
CDR3 length: 19
J gene: TRBJ2-6
D gene: -
clone size: -
V gene: TRBV7-3

CDR3 DNA: TGTGCCAGCAGTTACTCAACGGCAACTAATGAAAAACTGTTTTTT
CDR3 protein: CASSYSTATNEKLFF
CDR3 length: 15
J gene: TRBJ1-4
D gene: -
clone size: many
V gene: TRBV6-5

CDR3 DNA: TGCGCCAGCAGCTTGGCCAGCGATAGGCTGAACGCTGAAGCTTTCTTT
CDR3 protein: CASSLASDRLNAEAFF
CDR3 length: 16
J gene: TRBJ1-1
D gene: -
clone size: -
V gene: TRBV5-1

CDR3 DNA: TGCAGTGCTAGAGATCCCGGGGGTGAAGATACGCAGTATTTT
CDR3 protein: CSARDPGGEDTQYF
CDR3 length: 14
J gene: TRBJ2-3
D gene: -
clone size: many
V gene: TRBV20-1

CDR3 DNA: TGTGCCAGCAGATCGTACCACGCGAACACCGGGGAGCTGTTTTTT
CDR3 protein: CASRSYHANTGELFF
CDR3 length: 15
J gene: TRBJ2-2
D gene: -
clone size: -
V gene: TRBV6-1

CDR3 DNA: TGTGCCAGCAGTGATGTCAGGGTGAACATTCAGTACTTC
CDR3 protein: CASSDVRVNIQYF
CDR3 length: 13
J gene: TRBJ2-4
D gene: -
clone size: many
V gene: TRBV25-1

CDR3 DNA: TGCGGCCTTCTCATGAACACTGAAGCTTTCTTT
CDR3 protein: CGLLMNTEAFF
CDR3 length: 11
J gene: TRBJ1-1
D gene: -
clone size: many
V gene: TRBV20-1

CDR3 DNA: TGTGCCAGCACCAGCTCTGGGGCCAACGTCCTGACTTTC
CDR3 protein: CASTSSGANVLTF
CDR3 length: 13
J gene: TRBJ2-6
D gene: -
clone size: few
V gene: TRBV7-2

CDR3 DNA: TGTGCCAGCAGCTTAAAGGGGGCGACCTACGAGCAGTACTTC
CDR3 protein: CASSLKGATYEQYF
CDR3 length: 14
J gene: TRBJ2-7
D gene: TRBD1
clone size: few
V gene: TRBV7-6

CDR3 DNA: TGCAGTGCGCTGAACGTACCTAATGAGCAGTTCTTC
CDR3 protein: CSALNVPNEQFF
CDR3 length: 12
J gene: TRBJ2-1
D gene: -
clone size: few
V gene: TRBV20-1

CDR3 DNA: TGTGCCAGCAGTTTTGGGCAGGCGAACACTGAAGCTTTCTTT
CDR3 protein: CASSFGQANTEAFF
CDR3 length: 14
J gene: TRBJ1-1
D gene: -
clone size: many
V gene: TRBV12-3/TRBV12-4

CDR3 DNA: TGTGCCAGCAGTTTATTGGGGAACTATGGCTACACCTTC
CDR3 protein: CASSLLGNYGYTF
CDR3 length: 13
J gene: TRBJ1-2
D gene: -
clone size: many
V gene: TRBV27

CDR3 DNA: TGCAGTGCTAGAGATAAGAAGATTGGAAACACCATATATTTT
CDR3 protein: CSARDKKIGNTIYF
CDR3 length: 14
J gene: TRBJ1-3
D gene: -
clone size: many
V gene: TRBV20-1

CDR3 DNA: TGTGCCAGCAGGATCGGGACGGCGAACACTGAAGCTTTCTTT
CDR3 protein: CASRIGTANTEAFF
CDR3 length: 14
J gene: TRBJ1-1
D gene: -
clone size: few
V gene: TRBV27

CDR3 DNA: TGCAGTGCTAGAGGTGGACTAGCGGGACCGGGGGCAGATACGCAGTATTTT
CDR3 protein: CSARGGLAGPGADTQYF
CDR3 length: 17
J gene: TRBJ2-3
D gene: TRBD2
clone size: -
V gene: TRBV20-1

CDR3 DNA: TGTGCCAGCAGTTACTACCAGTCCTGGGGCGCGAACCGTCAGCCCCAGCATTTT
CDR3 protein: CASSYYQSWGANRQPQHF
CDR3 length: 18
J gene: TRBJ1-5
D gene: -
clone size: -
V gene: TRBV6-5

CDR3 DNA: TGCAGTGTAAATCCGTTTCAAGAGACCCAGTACTTC
CDR3 protein: CSVNPFQETQYF
CDR3 length: 12
J gene: TRBJ2-5
D gene: -
clone size: many
V gene: TRBV20-1

CDR3 DNA: TGTGCCAGCAGCTCACCAAACAGGGTTTGGTCCTACGAGCAGTACTTC
CDR3 protein: CASSSPNRVWSYEQYF
CDR3 length: 16
J gene: TRBJ2-7
D gene: -
clone size: few
V gene: TRBV7-8

CDR3 DNA: TGTGCCTTCTGTTTCCAAACCGGGACAGGGGGGACCACAGATACGCAGTATTTT
CDR3 protein: CAFCFQTGTGGTTDTQYF
CDR3 length: 18
J gene: TRBJ2-3
D gene: TRBD1
clone size: -
V gene: TRBV12-3/TRBV12-4

CDR3 DNA: TGCGCCAGCCGGGGGACACCGAACACTGAAGCTTTCTTT
CDR3 protein: CASRGTPNTEAFF
CDR3 length: 13
J gene: TRBJ1-1
D gene: -
clone size: many
V gene: TRBV5-1

CDR3 DNA: TGTGCCAGCAGTCAGGGGGGGGCCTATGAGCAGTTCTTC
CDR3 protein: CASSQGGAYEQFF
CDR3 length: 13
J gene: TRBJ2-1
D gene: -
clone size: -
V gene: TRBV27

CDR3 DNA: TGTGCCAGCAGCCGTTTTCTCCGGGACAGGTCAACTAATGAAAAACTGTTTTTT
CDR3 protein: CASSRFLRDRSTNEKLFF
CDR3 length: 18
J gene: TRBJ1-4
D gene: TRBD1
clone size: many
V gene: TRBV4-2

CDR3 DNA: TGTGCCAGCAGTGCTTTAGCAGGGGGCGGTTACACCGGGGAGCTGTTTTTT
CDR3 protein: CASSALAGGGYTGELFF
CDR3 length: 17
J gene: TRBJ2-2
D gene: TRBD1
clone size: -
V gene: TRBV6-1

CDR3 DNA: TGCAGTGCCTACAACTTAGGGGGACGGGCTCAGCCCCAGCATTTT
CDR3 protein: CSAYNLGGRAQPQHF
CDR3 length: 15
J gene: TRBJ1-5
D gene: -
clone size: -
V gene: TRBV20-1

CDR3 DNA: TGTGCCAGCAGCGCCGGGACCTCTGATACGCAGTATTTT
CDR3 protein: CASSAGTSDTQYF
CDR3 length: 13
J gene: TRBJ2-3
D gene: -
clone size: few
V gene: TRBV7-9

CDR3 DNA: TGCGCCAGTCAGAGGACAGGGGGAGGGAATGAGCAGTTCTTC
CDR3 protein: CASQRTGGGNEQFF
CDR3 length: 14
J gene: TRBJ2-1
D gene: TRBD1
clone size: many
V gene: TRBV4-3

CDR3 DNA: TGTGCCACCAGTGACACCGGGACAGGAGACAATCAGCCCCAGCATTTT
CDR3 protein: CATSDTGTGDNQPQHF
CDR3 length: 16
J gene: TRBJ1-5
D gene: TRBD1
clone size: few
V gene: TRBV24-1

CDR3 DNA: TGCAGTGCGACCCCCGCCGGGACAGGGGGCAGCGAGCAGTACTTC
CDR3 protein: CSATPAGTGGSEQYF
CDR3 length: 15
J gene: TRBJ2-7
D gene: TRBD1
clone size: -
V gene: TRBV20-1

CDR3 DNA: TGTGCCAGCAGCTTAGATACAGGGGCAGGGGGCTATGAGCAGTTCTTC
CDR3 protein: CASSLDTGAGGYEQFF
CDR3 length: 16
J gene: TRBJ2-1
D gene: TRBD1
clone size: -
V gene: TRBV11-2

CDR3 DNA: TGCAGTGCTAGGGCCACTAGCGGGGGTAGGTACAAGTGGAGTAATGAGCAGTTCTTC
CDR3 protein: CSARATSGGRYKWSNEQFF
CDR3 length: 19
J gene: TRBJ2-1
D gene: TRBD2
clone size: many
V gene: TRBV20-1

CDR3 DNA: TGCGCCAGCAGCCCCGGGACGTTCGAATCACCCCTCCACTTT
CDR3 protein: CASSPGTFESPLHF
CDR3 length: 14
J gene: TRBJ1-6
D gene: -
clone size: -
V gene: TRBV5-1